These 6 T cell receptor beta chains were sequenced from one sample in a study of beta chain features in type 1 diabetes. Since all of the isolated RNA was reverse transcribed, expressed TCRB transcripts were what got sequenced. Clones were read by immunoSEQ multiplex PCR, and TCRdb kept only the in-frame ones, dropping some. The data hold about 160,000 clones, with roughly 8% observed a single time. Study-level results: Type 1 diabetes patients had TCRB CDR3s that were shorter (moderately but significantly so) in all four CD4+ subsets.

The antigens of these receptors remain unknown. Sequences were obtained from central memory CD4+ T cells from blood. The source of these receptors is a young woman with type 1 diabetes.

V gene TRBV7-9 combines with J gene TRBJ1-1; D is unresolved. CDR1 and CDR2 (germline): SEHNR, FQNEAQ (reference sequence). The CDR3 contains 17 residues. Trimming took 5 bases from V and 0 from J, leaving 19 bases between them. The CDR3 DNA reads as TGTGCCAGCAGCACTAGAGGCGCTTTGGGGATGAACACTGAAGCTTTCTTT. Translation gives CASSTRGALGMNTEAFF.

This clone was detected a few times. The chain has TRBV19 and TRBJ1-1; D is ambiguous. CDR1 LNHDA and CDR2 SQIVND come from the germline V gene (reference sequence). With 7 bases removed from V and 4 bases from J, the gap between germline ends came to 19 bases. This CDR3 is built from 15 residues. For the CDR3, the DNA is TGTGCCAGTAAACCCCCACTTGGAGAGAGCACTGAAGCTTTCTTT. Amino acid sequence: CASKPPLGESTEAFF.

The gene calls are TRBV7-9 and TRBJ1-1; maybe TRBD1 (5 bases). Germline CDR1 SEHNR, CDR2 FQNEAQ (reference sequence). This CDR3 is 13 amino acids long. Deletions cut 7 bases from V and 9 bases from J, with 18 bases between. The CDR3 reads CASIFREGVQAFF. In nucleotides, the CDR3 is TGTGCCAGCATTTTCAGGGAGGGAGTACAAGCTTTCTTT. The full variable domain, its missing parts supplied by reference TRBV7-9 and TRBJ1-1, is DTGVSQNPRHKITKRGQNVTFRCDPISEHNRLYWYRQTLGQGPEFLTYFQNEAQLEKSRLLSDRFSAERPKGSFSTLEIQRTEQGDSAMYLCASIFREGVQAFFGQGTRLTVV.

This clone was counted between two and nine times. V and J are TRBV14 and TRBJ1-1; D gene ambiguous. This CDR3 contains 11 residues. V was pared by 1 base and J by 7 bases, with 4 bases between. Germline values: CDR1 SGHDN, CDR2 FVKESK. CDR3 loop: CASSQVSEAFF. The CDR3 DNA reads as TGTGCCAGCAGCCAAGTGAGTGAAGCTTTCTTT.

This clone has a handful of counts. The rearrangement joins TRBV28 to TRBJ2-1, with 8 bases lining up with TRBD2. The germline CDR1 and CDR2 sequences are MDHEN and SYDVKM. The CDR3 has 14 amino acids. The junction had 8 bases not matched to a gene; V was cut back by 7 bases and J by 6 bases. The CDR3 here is CASNSERERNEQFF. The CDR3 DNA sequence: TGTGCCAGCAATTCGGAGCGGGAGCGCAATGAGCAGTTCTTC.

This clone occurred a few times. CDR3 in DNA: TGTGCCAGCTCAAAACCGGGACAGGGCGGTCGGGCTGAAGCTTTCTTT. It yields the protein CASSKPGQGGRAEAFF. The V call is TRBV18, the J call TRBJ1-1, with 9 bases fitting TRBD1. The V and J ends lost 5 bases and 6 bases, in that order; junction bases with no gene match: 13. Germline CDR1 reads KGHSH; CDR2 reads LQKENI. CDR3 length equals 16 residues. The full variable domain, rest sourced from reference TRBV18 and TRBJ1-1, is NAGVMQNPRHLVRRRGQEARLRCSPMKGHSHVYWYRQLPEEGLKFMVYLQKENIIDESGMPKERFSAEFPKEGPSILRIQQVVRGDSAAYFCASSKPGQGGRAEAFFGQGTRLTVV.